Listed here are 13 T cell receptor beta chains from one sample, sequenced in a study of blood T cell repertoires in COVID-19. Method: immunoSEQ multiplex PCR; TCRdb's copy keeps in-frame clones and lacks some. The data show about 80,000 clones, about 82% seen once. Sequencing used peripheral blood. Receptors were obtained from a man aged 45-65 years with COVID-19, enrolled during active disease.

The J gene is TRBJ2-3, the V gene TRBV7-9, with TRBD2 matching 8 bases. This CDR3 has 17 residues. J was trimmed by 6 bases and V by 4 bases; bases with no gene match: 15. CDR1 SEHNR and CDR2 FQNEAQ come from the germline V gene (reference sequence). Written as DNA, the CDR3 is TGTGCCAGCAGCTCTCCAAGCTCGGCGGGAGGAGGGGATACGCAGTATTTT. Translated, it gives CASSSPSSAGGGDTQYF.

The rearrangement uses TRBV2 and TRBJ2-3, with 7 bases that match TRBD2. This CDR3 region has 16 residues. Germline V gene sequence: CDR1 SNHLY, CDR2 FYNNEI. Unmatched junction bases numbered 13, after V lost 6 bases and J lost 4 bases. The CDR3 nucleotides read TGTGCCAGCAGCTGGCCGCCGGCGGGAGTAGCAGATACGCAGTATTTT. Amino acids: CASSWPPAGVADTQYF.

The CDR3 sequence: CASSARPEPNPLSYEQYF. The DNA for the CDR3 is TGTGCCAGCAGCGCGCGCCCCGAGCCCAACCCCCTCTCCTACGAGCAGTACTTC. V gene TRBV7-8 combines with J gene TRBJ2-7; D is uncertain. Trimming shortened V by 5 bases and J by 0 bases, and 23 bases separated the two germline ends. The CDR3 consists of 18 residues. Germline CDR1 reads SGHVS; CDR2 reads FQNEAQ. Combining the CDR3 with reference TRBV7-8 and TRBJ2-7 gives the whole variable domain GAGVSQSPRYKVAKRGQDVALRCDPISGHVSLFWYQQALGQGPEFLTYFQNEAQLDKSGLPSDRFFAERPEGSVSTLKIQRTQQEDSAVYLCASSARPEPNPLSYEQYFGPGTRLTVT.

V gene TRBV5-1 combines with J gene TRBJ2-1; 8 bases fit TRBD1. Germline loops: CDR1 SGHRS, CDR2 YFSETQ. This CDR3 region has 14 residues. V shed 3 bases and J 9 bases; nucleotides not matched to a gene: 8. CDR3 sequence: CASSWGQDRSEQFF. As DNA, the CDR3 is TGCGCCAGCAGCTGGGGACAGGATCGTAGTGAGCAGTTCTTC.

This clone was picked up one time. This chain links TRBV11-2 with TRBJ1-1; no clear D. The CDR3 is 13 residues long. Germline CDR1 is SGHAT and CDR2 is FQNNGV. V lost 1 base to trimming and J lost 4 bases, with 7 bases between them. The CDR3 DNA reads as TGTGCCAGCAGCTTAGGGTCCGGCACTGAAGCTTTCTTT. It is translated as CASSLGSGTEAFF.

The sample holds one count of this clone. The chain links TRBV27 to TRBJ1-5; D remains ambiguous. The CDR3 contains 13 residues. Germline CDR1 and CDR2: MNHEY and SMNVEV (reference sequence). Between the trimmed V and J ends, which lost 3 bases and 11 bases, there was a span of 14 bases. The CDR3 loop is CASSFFRESAQHF. In nucleotides, the CDR3 is TGTGCCAGCAGTTTTTTCCGGGAGAGTGCCCAGCATTTT.

V and J are TRBV2 and TRBJ2-7; D is possibly TRBD2 (6 bases). The CDR3 is 16 residues long. V was pared by 5 bases and J by 0 bases, with 17 bases between. In germline, CDR1 is SNHLY, CDR2 FYNNEI. This chain's CDR3 is CASSPTRGVSSYEQYF. CDR3 in DNA: TGTGCCAGCAGTCCGACGCGCGGGGTCAGCTCCTACGAGCAGTACTTC.

This rearrangement joins TRBV6-2 or TRBV6-3 to TRBJ1-5, with D hard to call. This CDR3 comprises 12 residues. The ends were cut back, 5 bases at V and 6 bases at J, with 8 bases in the middle. Germline loops: CDR1 MNHEY, CDR2 SVGEGT. The CDR3 region is CASSEGSQPQHF. CDR3 coding DNA: TGTGCCAGCAGTGAGGGATCTCAGCCCCAGCATTTT.

The chain recombines TRBV5-1 with TRBJ2-7, with 9 bases lining up with TRBD1. J lost 5 bases, V lost 4 bases, and 7 bases had no gene match. This CDR3 comprises 14 residues. From germline, CDR1 is SGHRS and CDR2 YFSETQ. The CDR3 bases are TGCGCCAGCAGCCCCGGGACAGGGCGCCACGAGCAGTACTTC. It codes for CASSPGTGRHEQYF.

The table lists this clone with a few counts. The chain links TRBV24-1 to TRBJ1-1; possibly TRBD1 for D (6 bases). CDR3 length equals 15 residues. Trimming stripped 4 bases from V and 0 bases from J, with 11 bases between. CDR1 is KGHDR, CDR2 SFDVKD, per germline. The CDR3 spells CATSDSSGVNTEAFF. The CDR3 region has the DNA TGTGCCACCAGTGACTCGTCAGGGGTGAACACTGAAGCTTTCTTT.

The V gene is TRBV28, the J gene TRBJ2-6; the D gene is possibly TRBD1 (5 bases). From germline, CDR1 is MDHEN and CDR2 SYDVKM. This CDR3 has 14 amino acids. V lost 8 bases to trimming and J lost 4 bases, with 12 bases between them. For the CDR3, the DNA is TGTGCCAGCTTTAGGGGTGGCGGGGCCAACGTCCTGACTTTC. As protein: CASFRGGGANVLTF.

The chain joins TRBV9 to TRBJ1-2; tentatively, D is TRBD1 (5 bases). Looked up from germline, CDR1 is SGDLS and CDR2 is YYNGEE. V lost 0 bases and J 8 bases, leaving 14 bases between the germline ends. The CDR3 runs 14 residues. In DNA, the CDR3 is TGTGCCAGCAGCGTAGATGGCAGGGTGAACGGCTACACCTTC. It encodes CASSVDGRVNGYTF.

The table lists this clone with a count of one. The rearrangement uses TRBV6-5 and TRBJ2-5; the D gene is possibly TRBD2 (6 bases). The CDR3 sequence is 14 residues long. Germline V CDR1 and CDR2: MNHEY, SVGAGI. V was trimmed by 4 bases and J by 5 bases, leaving 14 bases between them. The CDR3 loop is CASSSGGGRETQYF. The CDR3 nucleotides are TGTGCCAGCAGTTCCGGTGGAGGGCGGGAGACCCAGTACTTC.